The sequence of this T cell receptor (beta chain) was determined in a study of blood T cell repertoires in COVID-19. Background on the study: COVID-19 samples collected from the United States, Italy and Spain covered acute and convalescent phases. Nucleic acid was either cDNA or gDNA, and it came from T cells, B-cell-depleted T cells, or PBMCs.

Per the study methods: Reference gene primers were amplified, and this amplification served to estimate nucleated cell counts. Generated by immunoSEQ multiplex PCR, the TCRdb table keeps only in-frame clones and is missing some. D and trimming come from the DNA, and the V and J calls and clone size come from that table. The sample lists 23,000 or so clones; under 90% were seen once. The CDR3 is 15 residues long. In germline, CDR1 is SNHLY, CDR2 FYNNEI. The V gene end was trimmed by 6 bases and the J gene end by 0 bases; junction bases not matched to a gene: 5. The TCR was taken from a man between 65 and 80 years old with acute or convalescent COVID-19. V gene TRBV2 combines with J gene TRBJ2-3; 8 bases map to TRBD2. Source material: peripheral blood. In DNA form, the CDR3 reads TGTGCCAGCAGCGTACTAGCGGCTAGCACAGATACGCAGTATTTT. Protein: CASSVLAASTDTQYF.